This T cell receptor beta chain was recorded in a study of tumor and adjacent non-tumor tissue in lung cancer (dated by TCRdb to 2016 to 2019). The study in broad terms: Patients with adenocarcinoma (over 11), squamous cell carcinoma (2) and small cell lung cancer (1) were included in the cohort. The 15 or so patients were aged about 30 to 80 years, included some 10 men and 5 women, and had TNM stage I to III disease. Sequencing generated a total of about 130,000,000 productive TCRbeta reads, averaging around 4 million reads per sample. Using bulk TCRbeta repertoires from some 14 lung cancer patients, the study set lung tumor tissue side by side with matched distant non-tumor lung tissue. Over 25 paired specimens, one tumor and one normal lung sample per patient, were profiled by TCRbeta CDR3 sequencing.

Overall study outcomes, separate from this receptor: Peripheral blood was not sequenced, so blood TCRbeta repertoires in these lung cancer patients were not examined. Only about 15 patients were in the cohort, and the authors stated that larger samples and more detailed clinical data are needed. TCR diversity was significantly higher in younger patients, and greater tumor TCR diversity was associated with shorter overall survival and shorter disease-free survival. TCR diversity (inverse Simpson) was significantly higher in tumor than in normal lung tissue (431.37 vs 166.20, P = 0.0075, Mann-Whitney U test). The top 100 clones accounted for a significantly larger cumulative portion of the repertoire in normal lung than in tumor tissue. The methods do not name the sequencing platform or mention unique molecular identifiers.

Library creation used multiplex PCR. Sequencing was performed on an Illumina HiSeq 2500. TCRbeta libraries were constructed through three rounds of nested PCR with primers (Table S4) according to protocols adapted from ARM-PCR. Before sequencing, PCR products of 200-500 bp were excised from the gel and purified with the QIAquick gel extraction kit. As for how the authors treated the data: Trimmomatic was used to clean the reads, FLASH was used to merge the reads into complete CDR3 sequences, and MiTCR was used to assign the reads to V(D)J germline segments. VDJtools was used to compute clonal diversity as the inverse Simpson's index. A read counted as productive if the sequence was in-frame and lacked a premature stop codon. The public reads were quality trimmed at Q25 with fastp and then assembled into clones with MiXCR by TCRdb, keeping productive beta chains. Rows with a matching CDR3 protein are joined into one entry that keeps the most common DNA and genes. Here the V and J calls rest on TCRdb's processing, not on the authors' analysis. The sample table holds under 95,000 distinct CDR3 sequences, of which 70% to 90% were seen once. The ten largest clones add up to about half of the sample.

On this clonotype: The specificity of this receptor is unknown. The junction departs from the called germline gene at one end, perhaps through a read error.

RNA was extracted from bulk unsorted tissue and checked for quality with a NanoDrop ND-1000 and an Agilent 2100. Distant non-tumor tissue taken more than 3 cm from the tumor edge was used as the normal lung sample. The donors were newly diagnosed lung cancer patients admitted for thoracic surgery in China from August to November 2014 who had not received prior chemotherapy. Patients with previous radiotherapy or chemotherapy, or with another concurrent cancer, were excluded from the study. Pieces of surgical tissue measuring about 1-2.1 cm3 were kept in RNAlater solution and held at -80 degrees C until needed. The CDR3, from cysteine to phenylalanine, totals 14 residues. Just CDR3 DNA is preserved here, 42 bases in frame from base 1. Sequences SGHAT (CDR1) and FQNNGV (CDR2) are obtained from the germline V gene.

The sample consisted of distant non-tumor lung tissue. This TCR came from a man in his sixties with non-small cell lung cancer. This sequence uses TRBV11-2 and TRBJ1-2, and TRBD1 may be the D gene, going by 5 matching bases. The CDR3: CAGSLEAGIGGYTF. The DNA sequence reads TGTGCCGGCAGCTTGGAAGCAGGGATCGGAGGCTACACCTTC.